This entry lists 27 T cell receptor beta chains sequenced from one sample in a study of T cells in localized non-small cell lung cancer. TCRdb's table, derived via immunoSEQ multiplex PCR, lists solely in-frame clones and lacks some. The table lists more than 100,000 clones, about 90% of them singletons. This specimen consisted of peripheral blood, obtained before any cancer treatment. Receptors were obtained from a female donor of 60 years or more with stage I lung adenocarcinoma.

This clone showed up just once. The V gene is TRBV5-1, the J gene TRBJ1-5; tentative D call: TRBD1 (5 bases). V dropped 4 bases and J dropped 3 bases, with 11 bases sitting between them. CDR1 is SGHRS and CDR2 is YFSETQ in the germline V gene. This CDR3 contains 14 residues. For the CDR3, the DNA is TGCGCCAGCAGCCTCGGGGGATTCAATCAGCCCCAGCATTTT. Encoded protein: CASSLGGFNQPQHF.

The rearrangement uses TRBV2 and TRBJ1-1; D gene ambiguous. Germline V gene lookup returns CDR1 SNHLY and CDR2 FYNNEI. The CDR3 totals 13 residues. Trimming pared 4 bases from V and 5 bases from J, leaving 11 bases between. The CDR3 spells CASSVLVETEAFF. The CDR3 nucleotides read TGTGCCAGCAGTGTATTAGTAGAGACTGAAGCTTTCTTT.

The CDR3 DNA reads as TGTGCCAGCAGTTACTCGTTCGGGACAGAGAATGAAAAACTGTTTTTT. It specifies CASSYSFGTENEKLFF. The chain combines TRBV6-5 with TRBJ1-4; the match to TRBD1 covers 7 bases. Germline assignment: CDR1 MNHEY and CDR2 SVGAGI. After removal of 0 bases from V and 5 bases from J, the junction contained 6 bases not matched to a gene. The CDR3 sequence is 16 residues long.

J is TRBJ2-7 and V is TRBV7-8; 7 bases line up with TRBD1. With 5 bases clipped from V and 0 bases from J, the junction kept 19 bases outside the gene matches. Germline lookup yields CDR1 SGHVS and CDR2 FQNEAQ. This CDR3 has 19 amino acids. The CDR3 protein is CASSPGLRTGGLSSYEQYF. In DNA, the CDR3 is TGTGCCAGCAGCCCTGGGCTCCGGACAGGAGGCCTAAGCTCCTACGAGCAGTACTTC.

This clone was seen once. The chain carries TRBV7-8 and TRBJ2-1, with D hard to call. V lost 2 bases and J 5 bases, leaving 10 bases between the germline ends. Germline lookup yields CDR1 SGHVS and CDR2 FQNEAQ. The CDR3 is 14 amino acids. The CDR3 reads CASSLITADNEQFF. The CDR3 DNA reads as TGTGCCAGCAGCTTAATAACTGCGGACAATGAGCAGTTCTTC.

This clone was counted a few times. This chain connects TRBV15 to TRBJ1-3, with D uncertain. Per the germline V gene, CDR1 is LNHNV and CDR2 is YYDKDF (reference sequence). Trimming took off 1 base at V and 4 bases at J, with 8 bases between the two ends. The CDR3 runs to 14 residues. This CDR3 is CATSRAGSGNTIYF. In DNA, the CDR3 is TGTGCCACCAGCAGAGCGGGGTCCGGAAACACCATATATTTT.

V is TRBV6-4 and J is TRBJ2-2; the D gene is possibly TRBD2 (6 bases). This CDR3 contains 15 residues. The germline V and J ends were trimmed by 5 bases and 0 bases, with 10 bases remaining between them. CDR1 and CDR2 from the germline V gene are MRHNA and SNTAGT. CDR3 protein: CASSFSGSNTGELFF. The CDR3 DNA is TGTGCCAGCAGTTTTAGCGGTTCGAACACCGGGGAGCTGTTTTTT.

CDR3 amino acids: CASSPSRNTIYF. DNA of the CDR3: TGTGCCAGCAGTCCATCGCGAAACACCATATATTTT. V and J are TRBV2 and TRBJ1-3, with D unclear. V gave up 5 bases and J gave up 5 bases, with 7 bases separating them. The length of the CDR3 is 12 residues. Looked up from germline, CDR1 is SNHLY and CDR2 is FYNNEI.

This clone was counted a single time. The chain's CDR3 is CASRLGVSGANVLTF. The DNA of the CDR3 is TGTGCCAGCAGACTGGGGGTGTCTGGGGCCAACGTCCTGACTTTC. The J gene is TRBJ2-6, the V gene TRBV5-6; possibly TRBD1 or TRBD2 for D (5 bases each). In germline, CDR1 is SGHDT, CDR2 YYEEEE. V was cut by 5 bases and J by 1 base, with 10 bases left in between. CDR3 size: 15 residues.

About this clone itself: A junction boundary mismatches the germline segment, possibly from a read error. The chain joins TRBV5-4 to TRBJ2-7, with 7 bases that match TRBD1. The CDR3 totals 13 residues. Germline V gene lookup returns CDR1 SGHNT and CDR2 YYREEE (reference sequence). The CDR3: CASSLNRGKGDAF. In nucleotides, the CDR3 is TGTGCCAGCAGCTTAAACAGGGGCAAGGGTGATGCCTTC.

The chain is built from TRBV11-1 and TRBJ2-1, with 9 bases that match TRBD2. The CDR3 length is 16 residues. The trim removed 4 bases at V and 6 bases at J, leaving 10 bases unmatched. From germline, CDR1 is SGHAT and CDR2 FQDESV (reference sequence). CDR3 region: CASSSSSGIGSNEQFF. The DNA for the CDR3 is TGTGCCAGCAGCTCCTCTAGCGGGATAGGGAGCAATGAGCAGTTCTTC.

CDR3 coding DNA: TGTGCCAGCAGACCAGTGGGGGGGCGGTACGAGCAGTACTTC. Translation gives CASRPVGGRYEQYF. The chain joins TRBV11-1 to TRBJ2-7; TRBD2 is a possible D gene (7 bases). Trimming shortened V by 6 bases and J by 4 bases, and 16 bases separated the two germline ends. Germline V CDR1 and CDR2: SGHAT, FQDESV (reference sequence). There are 14 residues in the CDR3.

The chain has TRBV5-1 and TRBJ2-2; a possible D gene is TRBD2 (6 bases). V was clipped by 7 bases and J by 5 bases, with 15 bases between them. The CDR3 contains 14 residues. Germline CDR1 is SGHRS and CDR2 is YFSETQ. CDR3 region: CASEFRGGTGELFF. CDR3 coding DNA: TGCGCCAGCGAATTTAGGGGAGGAACCGGGGAGCTGTTTTTT.

The CDR3 spells CASSSTGSGNTIYF. CDR3 nucleotides: TGTGCCAGCAGCTCAACAGGGAGCGGAAACACCATATATTTT. The genes are TRBV7-3 and TRBJ1-3; D perhaps matches TRBD1 (6 bases). Trimming left V 4 bases short and J 4 bases short, with 11 bases between. The CDR3 runs 14 residues. Germline V gene data show CDR1 as SGHTA and CDR2 as FQGTGA. The full variable domain, its missing parts supplied by reference TRBV7-3 and TRBJ1-3, is GAGVSQTPSNKVTEKGKYVELRCDPISGHTALYWYRQSLGQGPEFLIYFQGTGAADDSGLPNDRFFAVRPEGSVSTLKIQRTERGDSAVYLCASSSTGSGNTIYFGEGSWLTVV.

V usage is TRBV9 and J usage is TRBJ2-5; D ambiguous. Looked up from germline, CDR1 is SGDLS and CDR2 is YYNGEE. The CDR3 has 12 amino acids. Trimming removed 0 bases from V and 2 bases from J, with 2 bases in between. CDR3 residues: CASSVVQETQYF. Here the CDR3 DNA reads TGTGCCAGCAGCGTAGTTCAAGAGACCCAGTACTTC.

The chain joins TRBV7-2 to TRBJ1-2, with TRBD1 matching 9 bases. The V segment lost 5 bases and the J segment 7 bases; nucleotides outside the gene matches: 5. The germline V gene encodes CDR1 SGHTA and CDR2 FQGNSA. The CDR3 runs 13 residues. DNA of the CDR3: TGTGCCAGCAGCCCGTTGACAGGGGGTGGCTACACCTTC. Protein: CASSPLTGGGYTF. The full variable domain, its missing parts supplied by reference TRBV7-2 and TRBJ1-2, is GAGVSQSPSNKVTEKGKDVELRCDPISGHTALYWYRQSLGQGLEFLIYFQGNSAPDKSGLPSDRFSAERTGGSVSTLTIQRTQQEDSAVYLCASSPLTGGGYTFGSGTRLTVV.

V usage is TRBV18 and J usage is TRBJ2-5, with D possibly TRBD2 on 6 matching bases. CDR3 length equals 12 residues. Germline values: CDR1 KGHSH, CDR2 LQKENI. The V end was cut by 3 bases, the J end by 5 bases, with 7 bases between. The CDR3 region is CASSPAGETQYF. The CDR3, as DNA: TGTGCCAGCTCACCGGCGGGGGAGACCCAGTACTTC.

The V gene is TRBV1, the J gene TRBJ1-4. TRBV1 is a recognized pseudogene. This CDR3 is built from 12 residues. The chain's CDR3 is CTSSQHGEKLFF. The CDR3 coding sequence is TGCACCAGCAGCCAGCACGGTGAAAAACTGTTTTTT.

The CDR3 sequence: CASSSGTATYEQYF. The CDR3, as DNA: TGTGCCAGCAGCTCCGGGACCGCCACCTACGAGCAGTACTTC. J is TRBJ2-7 and V is TRBV6-6, with D perhaps matching TRBD1 or TRBD2 (5 bases each). The germline gives CDR1 MNHNY, CDR2 SVGAGI (reference sequence). The V and J ends lost 6 bases and 2 bases respectively, with 14 bases between them. The CDR3 is 14 residues long.

The chain is built from TRBV2 and TRBJ2-7; D remains ambiguous. Per germline, CDR1 SNHLY and CDR2 FYNNEI. The CDR3 totals 16 residues. Trimming removed 3 bases from V and 2 bases from J, with 17 bases in between. The CDR3 protein is CASSESPGVFPYEQYF. DNA for the CDR3: TGTGCCAGCAGTGAGAGTCCTGGGGTCTTCCCCTACGAGCAGTACTTC.

The V call is TRBV25-1, the J call TRBJ1-1; TRBD1 aligns across 7 bases. V gave up 3 bases and J gave up 8 bases; unmatched junction bases: 6. CDR3 size: 13 residues. Per the germline V gene, CDR1 is MGHDK and CDR2 is SYGVNS. CDR3 DNA sequence: TGTGCCAGCAGTGACCACGGGACAGTCGAAGCTTTCTTT. Translated, it gives CASSDHGTVEAFF. The full variable domain, rest sourced from reference TRBV25-1 and TRBJ1-1, is EADIYQTPRYLVIGTGKKITLECSQTMGHDKMYWYQQDPGMELHLIHYSYGVNSTEKGDLSSESTVSRIRTEHFPLTLESARPSHTSQYLCASSDHGTVEAFFGQGTRLTVV.

The chain links TRBV5-1 to TRBJ1-1; 11 bases are a match to TRBD1. Germline CDR1 reads SGHRS; CDR2 reads YFSETQ. This CDR3 has 18 amino acids. V shed 2 bases and J 4 bases; nucleotides not matched to a gene: 13. DNA of the CDR3: TGCGCCAGCAGCTTAGAAGGACAGGGGGCGCCCCGGGGCACTGAAGCTTTCTTT. Amino acids: CASSLEGQGAPRGTEAFF.

The rearrangement joins TRBV5-1 to TRBJ2-3, with D maybe TRBD1 (5 bases). Deletions cut 8 bases from V and 2 bases from J, with 12 bases between. The CDR3 extends over 13 amino acids. Germline assignment: CDR1 SGHRS and CDR2 YFSETQ. The CDR3 region has the DNA TGCGCCAGTGGGGCGGCGGACACAGATACGCAGTATTTT. Encoded protein: CASGAADTDTQYF.

The chain links TRBV7-8 to TRBJ2-7; 7 bases fit TRBD1. Germline CDR1 SGHVS, CDR2 FQNEAQ. CDR3 length: 14 amino acids. The trim removed 5 bases at V and 3 bases at J, leaving 7 bases unmatched. The chain's CDR3 is CASSRRQGIYEQYF. CDR3 sequence (DNA): TGTGCCAGCAGCCGCAGACAGGGAATCTACGAGCAGTACTTC.

The rearrangement links TRBV30 to TRBJ1-4; D not resolved. The CDR3 has 11 residues. V was clipped by 2 bases and J by 5 bases, with 3 bases between them. Per germline, CDR1 GTSNPN and CDR2 SVGIG (reference sequence). The CDR3 sequence is CAWSPNEKLFF. The CDR3 DNA is TGTGCCTGGAGTCCAAATGAAAAACTGTTTTTT.

The chain employs TRBV2 and TRBJ1-3; no definite D call. Trimming cost V 3 bases and J 4 bases, with 7 bases left between them. There are 13 residues in the CDR3. The germline gives CDR1 SNHLY, CDR2 FYNNEI. The CDR3 DNA is TGTGCCAGCAGTGAGGGCATCGGAAACACCATATATTTT. Its translation is CASSEGIGNTIYF.

The genes are TRBV6-5 and TRBJ2-1; no definite D call. V was cut by 6 bases and J by 4 bases, with 16 bases left in between. CDR1 MNHEY and CDR2 SVGAGI come from the germline V gene. CDR3 length: 15 residues. This CDR3 is CASRPYAAKYNEQFF. The CDR3 DNA follows: TGTGCCAGCAGACCTTACGCAGCTAAATACAATGAGCAGTTCTTC.